Below, 3 T cell receptor beta chains from the same sample are listed, as sequenced in a study of response to subunit inactivated influenza vaccine. TCRdb fed the RT-PCR reads into MiXCR, producing one record per CDR3 protein. The table shows 800,000 or so distinct CDR3 sequences, with over 20% occurring only once. Sequencing was performed on PBMCs from blood, taken around 5 days after vaccination. All receptors derive from a man aged 45-65 years who received an inactivated influenza vaccine.

In its sample, this clonotype was seen a few times. The chain uses TRBV12-3 or TRBV12-4 and TRBJ1-5; D ambiguous. There are 14 residues in the CDR3. V was clipped by 3 bases and J by 2 bases, with 8 bases between them. CDR3 sequence (DNA): TGTGCCAGCAGTTTCAGGTTCGGCAATCAGCCCCAGCATTTT. This translates into CASSFRFGNQPQHF.

The chain joins TRBV20-1 to TRBJ2-7; TRBD1 is a possible D gene (5 bases). Per germline, CDR1 DFQATT and CDR2 SNEGSKA (reference sequence). V was pared by 6 bases and J by 3 bases, with 15 bases between. The CDR3 spans 13 residues. The CDR3 sequence: CSAQNQGYYEQYF. For the CDR3, the DNA is TGCAGTGCCCAGAACCAGGGCTACTACGAGCAGTACTTC.

The chain carries TRBV12-3 or TRBV12-4 and TRBJ2-5; perhaps TRBD2 as D (5 bases). Trimming shortened V by 4 bases and J by 7 bases, and 13 bases separated the two germline ends. This CDR3 spans 13 amino acids. The CDR3 sequence is CASSSSGKGTQYF. Here the CDR3 DNA reads TGTGCCAGCAGTTCGAGCGGTAAAGGGACCCAGTACTTC.